A single sample gave rise to the 28 T cell receptor beta chains below, sequenced in a study of T cells expressing NK-cell markers. TCRdb reprocessed the 5' RACE reads and keeps a single row for each CDR3 protein, giving no DNA. Seen in this sample are 250,000 to 300,000 distinct CDR3 sequences; the ten most common clones hold 0.39%. Input material: blood T cells: a sorted CD56 or NKG2C T cell subset, CD4+ or CD8+ T cells, or bulk PBMC T cells (not recorded which). The receptors were gathered from a man aged 18 to 29 in good health.

The chain carries TRBV20-1 and TRBJ1-2. The CDR3 covers 14 residues. Germline V gives CDR1 DFQATT, CDR2 SNEGSKA (reference sequence). CDR3 loop: CSAQTEQSNYGYTF.

CDR3 residues: CASSFGQQPLGELFF. The chain joins TRBV12-3 or TRBV12-4 to TRBJ2-2. The CDR3 is 15 amino acids.

The chain joins TRBV12-3 or TRBV12-4 to TRBJ2-3; TCRdb calls TRBD2, which cannot be checked without DNA. The CDR3 length is 14 residues. CDR3 sequence: CASILSGGSDTQYF.

This chain connects TRBV5-4 to TRBJ2-2. CDR1 and CDR2 from the germline V gene are SGHNT and YYREEE (reference sequence). The CDR3 loop spans 12 amino acids. The CDR3 loop is CASSPISGELFF.

The V call is TRBV27, the J call TRBJ2-2. CDR1 and CDR2 from the germline V gene are MNHEY and SMNVEV (reference sequence). The CDR3 is 14 amino acids. This CDR3 is CASSLLGGTGELFF.

The V and J genes are TRBV7-9 and TRBJ1-2. The CDR3 has 16 residues. Germline lookup yields CDR1 SEHNR and CDR2 FQNEAQ (reference sequence). CDR3 amino acids: CASSLELWGDNYGYTF.

The rearrangement uses TRBV6-1 and TRBJ2-1; TCRdb outputs TRBD2, but without DNA this stays unchecked. The CDR3 has 18 residues. CDR1 is MNHNS, CDR2 SASEGT, per germline. The CDR3 sequence: CASSRATGTSGNYNEQFF.

The chain joins TRBV12-3 or TRBV12-4 to TRBJ2-3; TCRdb picks TRBD1, but there is no DNA to check that call. This CDR3 contains 15 residues. CDR3: CASISAGGRTDTQYF.

V usage is TRBV20-1 and J usage is TRBJ2-2; TCRdb gives TRBD2 as the D gene, but with no DNA this cannot be confirmed. The CDR3 is 13 amino acids. Germline CDR1 reads DFQATT; CDR2 reads SNEGSKA (reference sequence). CDR3 sequence: CSAGLAGAGELFF.

The chain combines TRBV4-2 with TRBJ1-1; the D call of TRBD1 rests on TCRdb alone, since no DNA is present to check it. Per germline, CDR1 LGHNA and CDR2 YNFKEQ. The CDR3 has 19 amino acids. The CDR3 spells CASSQENRKTGMVLLGAFF.

The V and J genes are TRBV29-1 and TRBJ2-7; TCRdb names TRBD1, which stays unverified in the absence of DNA. CDR1 is SQVTM and CDR2 is ANQGSEA in the germline V gene. The length of the CDR3 is 13 residues. The CDR3: CSGLDRGHYEQYF.

The chain joins TRBV7-2 to TRBJ1-2. The CDR3 loop spans 15 amino acids. Germline CDR1 SGHTA, CDR2 FQGNSA. CDR3: CASSLSTASEYGYTF.

The chain has TRBV12-3 or TRBV12-4 and TRBJ2-3. The CDR3 is 11 residues long. CDR3 loop: CASSQTDTQYF.

The genes are TRBV11-1 and TRBJ2-7; TCRdb's D call, TRBD1, is unchecked because there is no DNA. The CDR3 has 19 amino acids. Germline V lookup: CDR1 SGHAT, CDR2 FQDESV (reference sequence). The CDR3 loop is CASSPRTGWLAIDVYEQYF.

The chain recombines TRBV6-1 with TRBJ2-5; absent DNA, TCRdb's TRBD2 call cannot be checked. Germline V gives CDR1 MNHNS, CDR2 SASEGT. The CDR3 has 18 residues. CDR3 sequence: CASSQDLGPTAGGETQYF.

The chain links TRBV5-4 to TRBJ2-7; with no DNA, the TCRdb D assignment of TRBD1 cannot be verified. The CDR3 is 16 amino acids. The germline gives CDR1 SGHNT, CDR2 YYREEE (reference sequence). CDR3 protein: CASSLGRGQSSYEQYF.

This chain connects TRBV20-1 to TRBJ2-3. CDR1 is DFQATT and CDR2 is SNEGSKA in the germline V gene (reference sequence). The CDR3 is made up of 13 amino acids. The CDR3 here is CSARGLSTDTQYF.

This chain connects TRBV30 to TRBJ1-6. Germline CDR1 reads GTSNPN; CDR2 reads SVGIG (reference sequence). The CDR3 loop spans 13 amino acids. This chain's CDR3 is CAWSADGNSPLHF.

This chain links TRBV5-1 with TRBJ1-4. Germline CDR1 SGHRS, CDR2 YFSETQ. This CDR3 has 13 amino acids. The CDR3 loop reads CASRVSSSEKLFF.

The CDR3 loop reads CASSPGLAESYEQYF. J is TRBJ2-7 and V is TRBV12-3 or TRBV12-4; TCRdb's assignment of TRBD2 cannot be checked, as there is no DNA. The CDR3 has 15 amino acids.

Here the CDR3 reads CASKVEGLNGYTF. The chain links TRBV19 to TRBJ1-2. CDR1 and CDR2 from the germline V gene are LNHDA and SQIVND (reference sequence). This CDR3 has 13 residues.

V and J are TRBV23-1 and TRBJ2-2; lacking DNA, the TRBD1 call made by TCRdb goes unchecked. TRBV23-1 is an ORF; its function is uncertain. This CDR3 has 14 residues. CDR3 sequence reads: CATTDRGDTGELFF.

The CDR3 protein is CATSDGGWETYNEQFF. The chain joins TRBV24-1 to TRBJ2-1; TCRdb names TRBD1, which stays unverified in the absence of DNA. The germline V gene encodes CDR1 KGHDR and CDR2 SFDVKD. This CDR3 has 16 residues.

This chain connects TRBV28 to TRBJ1-3. The CDR3 runs to 12 residues. CDR1 and CDR2 (germline): MDHEN, SYDVKM. The CDR3 spells CASSLRGNTIYF.

The chain carries TRBV28 and TRBJ2-1; there is no DNA to check the TCRdb D call of TRBD2. CDR1 is MDHEN and CDR2 is SYDVKM in the germline V gene. The CDR3 runs 15 residues. The CDR3 sequence: CASTYGLAGDGEQFF.

This chain uses TRBV5-1 with TRBJ2-2. This CDR3 is 15 amino acids long. Germline-derived CDR1 and CDR2 are SGHRS and YFSETQ. This CDR3 is CASSLDRQNTGELFF.

V gene TRBV7-3 combines with J gene TRBJ2-1; the D call of TRBD2 rests on TCRdb alone, since no DNA is present to check it. In germline, CDR1 is SGHTA, CDR2 FQGTGA. The CDR3 spans 18 residues. Here the CDR3 reads CASSLTSGRVWAYNEQFF.

The genes are TRBV5-5 and TRBJ1-1. Germline V gene sequence: CDR1 SGHKS, CDR2 YYEKEE (reference sequence). The CDR3 loop spans 15 amino acids. The CDR3: CASSLDLLGNTEAFF.